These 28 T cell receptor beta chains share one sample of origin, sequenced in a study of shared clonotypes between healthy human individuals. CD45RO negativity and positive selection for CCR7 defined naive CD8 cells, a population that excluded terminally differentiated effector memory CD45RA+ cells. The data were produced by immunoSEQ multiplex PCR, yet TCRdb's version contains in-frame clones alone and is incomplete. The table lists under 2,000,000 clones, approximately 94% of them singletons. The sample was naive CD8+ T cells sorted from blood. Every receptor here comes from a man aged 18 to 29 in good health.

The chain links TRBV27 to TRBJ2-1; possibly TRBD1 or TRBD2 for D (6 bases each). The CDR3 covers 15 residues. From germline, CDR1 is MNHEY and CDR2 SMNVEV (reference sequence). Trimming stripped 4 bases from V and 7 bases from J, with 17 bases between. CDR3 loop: CASSYVGGLTNEQFF. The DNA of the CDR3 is TGTGCCAGCAGTTACGTAGGGGGACTGACGAATGAGCAGTTCTTC.

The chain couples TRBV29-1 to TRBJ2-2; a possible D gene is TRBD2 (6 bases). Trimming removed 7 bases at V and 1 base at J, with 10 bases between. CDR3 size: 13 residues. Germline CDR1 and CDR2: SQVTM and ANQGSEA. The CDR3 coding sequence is TGCAGCGGCGGGACGGTGAACACCGGGGAGCTGTTTTTT. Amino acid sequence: CSGGTVNTGELFF.

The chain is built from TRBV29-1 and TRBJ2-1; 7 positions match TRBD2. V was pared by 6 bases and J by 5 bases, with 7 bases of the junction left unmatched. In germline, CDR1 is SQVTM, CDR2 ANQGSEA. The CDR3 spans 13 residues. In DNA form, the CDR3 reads TGCAGCGTCATCTGTGCGGGGGACAATGAGCAGTTCTTC. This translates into CSVICAGDNEQFF.

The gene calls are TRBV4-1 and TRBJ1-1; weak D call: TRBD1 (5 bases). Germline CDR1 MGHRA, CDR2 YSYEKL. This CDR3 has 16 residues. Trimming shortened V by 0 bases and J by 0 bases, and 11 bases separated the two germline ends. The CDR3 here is CASSQETVTMNTEAFF. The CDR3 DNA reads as TGCGCCAGCAGCCAAGAGACAGTCACCATGAACACTGAAGCTTTCTTT.

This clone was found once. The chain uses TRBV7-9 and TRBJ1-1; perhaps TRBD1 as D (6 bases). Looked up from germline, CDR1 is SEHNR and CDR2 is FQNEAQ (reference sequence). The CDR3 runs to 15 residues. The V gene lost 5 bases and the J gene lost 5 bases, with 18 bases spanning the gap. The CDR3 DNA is TGTGCCAGCAGCCCATTAACAGGGCCCGGGACTGAAGCTTTCTTT. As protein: CASSPLTGPGTEAFF.

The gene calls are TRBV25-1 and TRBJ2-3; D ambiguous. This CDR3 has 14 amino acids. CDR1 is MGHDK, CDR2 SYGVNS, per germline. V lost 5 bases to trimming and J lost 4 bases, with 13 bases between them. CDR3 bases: TGTGCCAGCAGTTTATTGCAGCCCGCAGATACGCAGTATTTT. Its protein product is CASSLLQPADTQYF.

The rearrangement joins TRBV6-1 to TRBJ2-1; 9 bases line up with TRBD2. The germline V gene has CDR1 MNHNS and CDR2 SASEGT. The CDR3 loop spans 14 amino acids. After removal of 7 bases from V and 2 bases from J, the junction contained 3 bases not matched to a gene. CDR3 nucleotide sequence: TGTGCCAGCACCGCGGGGGGGGCCTACAATGAGCAGTTCTTC. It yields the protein CASTAGGAYNEQFF.

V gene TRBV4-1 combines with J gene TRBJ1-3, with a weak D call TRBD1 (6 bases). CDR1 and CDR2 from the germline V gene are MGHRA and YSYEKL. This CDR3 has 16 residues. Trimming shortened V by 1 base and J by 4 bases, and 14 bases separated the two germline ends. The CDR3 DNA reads TGCGCCAGCAGCCAAGTCTCACAGGGACTGGGAAACACCATATATTTT. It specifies CASSQVSQGLGNTIYF.

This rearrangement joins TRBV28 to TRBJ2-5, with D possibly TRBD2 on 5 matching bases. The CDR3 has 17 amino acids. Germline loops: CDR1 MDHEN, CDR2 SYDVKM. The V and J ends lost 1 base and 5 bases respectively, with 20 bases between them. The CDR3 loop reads CASSLSPSLPPSETQYF. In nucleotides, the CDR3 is TGTGCCAGCAGTTTATCGCCTAGCCTACCCCCCTCGGAGACCCAGTACTTC.

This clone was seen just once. The CDR3 region has the DNA TGTGCCAGCAGCGCCGGGACAGGGCGGGACACTGAAGCTTTCTTT. It codes for CASSAGTGRDTEAFF. V usage is TRBV9 and J usage is TRBJ1-1, with TRBD1 identical over 9 bases. V lost 3 bases to trimming and J lost 3 bases; unmatched junction nucleotides: 6. This CDR3 comprises 15 residues. The germline V gene encodes CDR1 SGDLS and CDR2 YYNGEE.

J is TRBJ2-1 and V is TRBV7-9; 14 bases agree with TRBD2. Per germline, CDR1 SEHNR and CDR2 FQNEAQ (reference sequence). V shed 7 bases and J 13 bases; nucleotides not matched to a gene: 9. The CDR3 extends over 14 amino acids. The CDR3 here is CASTQTSGRAEQFF. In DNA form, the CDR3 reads TGTGCCAGCACCCAGACTAGCGGGAGGGCGGAACAGTTCTTC.

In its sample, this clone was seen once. The CDR3 here is CATSENSPPGLYGYTF. CDR3 bases: TGTGCCACCAGCGAGAACAGCCCCCCGGGACTCTATGGCTACACCTTC. V usage is TRBV15 and J usage is TRBJ1-2; D is possibly TRBD1 (5 bases). The CDR3 runs 16 residues. Trimming removed 5 bases at V and 4 bases at J, with 20 bases between. Germline V CDR1 and CDR2: LNHNV, YYDKDF (reference sequence).

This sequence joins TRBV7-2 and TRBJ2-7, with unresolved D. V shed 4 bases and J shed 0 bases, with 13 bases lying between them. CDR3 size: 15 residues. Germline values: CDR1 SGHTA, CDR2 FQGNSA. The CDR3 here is CASSWLDLGSYEQYF. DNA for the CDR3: TGTGCCAGCAGCTGGCTTGATTTAGGCTCCTACGAGCAGTACTTC.

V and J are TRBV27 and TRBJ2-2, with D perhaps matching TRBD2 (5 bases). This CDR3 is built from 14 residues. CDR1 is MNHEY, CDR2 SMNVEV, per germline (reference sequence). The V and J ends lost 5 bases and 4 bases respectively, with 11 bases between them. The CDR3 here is CASSVWGVTGELFF. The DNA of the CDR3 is TGTGCCAGCAGTGTATGGGGAGTCACCGGGGAGCTGTTTTTT.

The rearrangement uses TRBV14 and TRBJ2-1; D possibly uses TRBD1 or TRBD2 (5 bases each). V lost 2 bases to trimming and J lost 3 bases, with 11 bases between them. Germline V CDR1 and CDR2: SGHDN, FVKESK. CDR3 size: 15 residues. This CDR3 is CASSQKGTLYNEQFF. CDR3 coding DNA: TGTGCCAGCAGCCAAAAGGGGACGCTCTACAATGAGCAGTTCTTC.

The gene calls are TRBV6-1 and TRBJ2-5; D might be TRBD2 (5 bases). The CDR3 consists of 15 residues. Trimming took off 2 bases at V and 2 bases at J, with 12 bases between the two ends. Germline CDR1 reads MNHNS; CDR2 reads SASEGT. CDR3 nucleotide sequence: TGTGCCAGCAGTGAATTTGACTACCAACAAGAGACCCAGTACTTC. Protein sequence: CASSEFDYQQETQYF.

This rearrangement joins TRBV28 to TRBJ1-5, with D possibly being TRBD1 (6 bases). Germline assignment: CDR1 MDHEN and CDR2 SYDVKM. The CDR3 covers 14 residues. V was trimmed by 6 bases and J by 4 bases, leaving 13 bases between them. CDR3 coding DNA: TGTGCCAGCAGCTATACAGGGTGGAATCAGCCCCAGCATTTT. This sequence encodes CASSYTGWNQPQHF. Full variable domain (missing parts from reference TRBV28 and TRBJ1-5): DVKVTQSSRYLVKRTGEKVFLECVQDMDHENMFWYRQDPGLGLRLIYFSYDVKMKEKGDIPEGYSVSREKKERFSLILESASTNQTSMYLCASSYTGWNQPQHFGDGTRLSIL.

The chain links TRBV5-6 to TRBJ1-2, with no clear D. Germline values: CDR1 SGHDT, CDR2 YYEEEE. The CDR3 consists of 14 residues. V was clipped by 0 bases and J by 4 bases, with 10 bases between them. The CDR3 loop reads CASSLVTDLYGYTF. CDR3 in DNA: TGTGCCAGCAGCTTGGTGACGGACCTCTATGGCTACACCTTC. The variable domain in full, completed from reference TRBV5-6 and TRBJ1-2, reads DAGVTQSPTHLIKTRGQQVTLRCSPKSGHDTVSWYQQALGQGPQFIFQYYEEEERQRGNFPDRFSGHQFPNYSSELNVNALLLGDSALYLCASSLVTDLYGYTFGSGTRLTVV.

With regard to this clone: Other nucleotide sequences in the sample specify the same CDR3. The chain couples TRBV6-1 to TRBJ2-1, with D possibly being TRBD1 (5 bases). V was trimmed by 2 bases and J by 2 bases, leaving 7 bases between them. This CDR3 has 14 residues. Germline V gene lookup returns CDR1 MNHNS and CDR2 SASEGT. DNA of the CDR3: TGTGCCAGCAGTGAAAGGGGCCCCTACAATGAGCAGTTCTTC. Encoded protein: CASSERGPYNEQFF.

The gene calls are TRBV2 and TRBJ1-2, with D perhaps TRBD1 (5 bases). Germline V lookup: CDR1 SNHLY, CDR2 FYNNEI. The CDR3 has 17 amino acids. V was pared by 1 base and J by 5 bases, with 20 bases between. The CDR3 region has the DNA TGTGCCAGCAGTGAAGGGGGGGACCGCCCGCTATCGTATGGCTACACCTTC. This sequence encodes CASSEGGDRPLSYGYTF.

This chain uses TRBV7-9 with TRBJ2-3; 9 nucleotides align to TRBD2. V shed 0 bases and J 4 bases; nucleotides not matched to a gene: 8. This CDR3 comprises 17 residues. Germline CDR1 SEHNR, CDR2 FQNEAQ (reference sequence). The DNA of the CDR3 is TGTGCCAGCAGCTTAGCTAGCGGGGGAACGACAGCAGATACGCAGTATTTT. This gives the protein CASSLASGGTTADTQYF.

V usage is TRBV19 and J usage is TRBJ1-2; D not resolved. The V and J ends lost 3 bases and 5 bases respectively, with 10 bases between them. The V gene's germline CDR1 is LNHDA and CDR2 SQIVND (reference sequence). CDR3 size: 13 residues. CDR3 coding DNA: TGTGCCAGTAGTATGGACTCTTGGTATGGCTACACCTTC. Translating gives CASSMDSWYGYTF.

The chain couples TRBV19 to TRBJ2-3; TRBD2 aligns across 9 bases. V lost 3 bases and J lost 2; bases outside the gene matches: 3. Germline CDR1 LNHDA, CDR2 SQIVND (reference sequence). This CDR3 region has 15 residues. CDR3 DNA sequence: TGTGCCAGTAGTATGACTAGCGGTTTCACAGATACGCAGTATTTT. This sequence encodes CASSMTSGFTDTQYF.

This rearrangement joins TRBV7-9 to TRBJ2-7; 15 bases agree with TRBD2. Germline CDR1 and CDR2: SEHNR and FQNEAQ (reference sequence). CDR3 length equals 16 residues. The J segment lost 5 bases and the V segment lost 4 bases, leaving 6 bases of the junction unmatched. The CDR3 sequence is CASSSRTSGRAHEQYF. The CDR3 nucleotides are TGTGCCAGCAGCTCCCGGACTAGCGGGAGGGCCCACGAGCAGTACTTC.

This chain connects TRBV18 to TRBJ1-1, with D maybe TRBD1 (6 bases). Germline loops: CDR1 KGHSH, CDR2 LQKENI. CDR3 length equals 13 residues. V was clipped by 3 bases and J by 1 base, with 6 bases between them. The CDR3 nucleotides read TGTGCCAGCTCACCGACAGGGAACACTGAAGCTTTCTTT. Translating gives CASSPTGNTEAFF. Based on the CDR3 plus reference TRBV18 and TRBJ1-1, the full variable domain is NAGVMQNPRHLVRRRGQEARLRCSPMKGHSHVYWYRQLPEEGLKFMVYLQKENIIDESGMPKERFSAEFPKEGPSILRIQQVVRGDSAAYFCASSPTGNTEAFFGQGTRLTVV.

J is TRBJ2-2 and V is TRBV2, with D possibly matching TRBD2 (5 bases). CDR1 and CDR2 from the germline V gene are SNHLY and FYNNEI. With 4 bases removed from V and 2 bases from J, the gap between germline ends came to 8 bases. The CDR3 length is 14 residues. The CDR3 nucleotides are TGTGCCAGCAGTGTCGAGGGTAACACCGGGGAGCTGTTTTTT. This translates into CASSVEGNTGELFF.

CDR3 nucleotide sequence: TGTGCCAGTACCTCCGGACAGGGGGCTACCGGGGAGCTGTTTTTT. This sequence encodes CASTSGQGATGELFF. This chain links TRBV19 with TRBJ2-2, with 11 bases aligning to TRBD1. This CDR3 has 15 amino acids. The junction had 6 bases not matched to a gene; V was cut back by 7 bases and J by 5 bases. Looked up from germline, CDR1 is LNHDA and CDR2 is SQIVND (reference sequence).

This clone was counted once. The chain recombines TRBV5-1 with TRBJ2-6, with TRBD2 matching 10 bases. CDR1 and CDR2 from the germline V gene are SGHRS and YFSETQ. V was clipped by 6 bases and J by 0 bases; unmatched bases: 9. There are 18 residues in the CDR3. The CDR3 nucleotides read TGCGCCAGCAACACCGGGACTAGCGCAATCTCTGGGGCCAACGTCCTGACTTTC. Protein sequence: CASNTGTSAISGANVLTF.